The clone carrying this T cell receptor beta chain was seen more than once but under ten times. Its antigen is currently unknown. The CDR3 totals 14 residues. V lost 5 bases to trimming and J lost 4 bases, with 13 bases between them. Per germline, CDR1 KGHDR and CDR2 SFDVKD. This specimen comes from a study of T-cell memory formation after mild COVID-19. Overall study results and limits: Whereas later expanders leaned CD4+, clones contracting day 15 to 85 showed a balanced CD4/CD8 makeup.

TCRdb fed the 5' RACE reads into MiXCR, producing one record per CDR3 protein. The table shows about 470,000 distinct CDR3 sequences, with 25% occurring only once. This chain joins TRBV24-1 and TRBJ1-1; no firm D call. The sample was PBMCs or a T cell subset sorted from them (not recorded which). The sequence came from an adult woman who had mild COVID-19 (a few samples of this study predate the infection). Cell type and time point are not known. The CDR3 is CATSGAGWGTEAFF. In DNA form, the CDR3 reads TGTGCCACCAGTGGAGCGGGGTGGGGCACTGAAGCTTTCTTT.